Below, 2 T cell receptor beta chains from the same sample are listed, as sequenced in a study of T cell responses to AZD1222 COVID-19 vaccine. The table came from immunoSEQ multiplex PCR; TCRdb's copy has only in-frame clones and leaves some out. The sample holds about 76,000 clones, about 88% seen once. The source was peripheral blood, collected on day 0 of AZD1222 vaccination. The receptors stem from an adult in good health.

The chain combines TRBV25-1 with TRBJ2-1; D perhaps matches TRBD1 (8 bases). Between the trimmed V and J ends, which lost 3 bases and 2 bases, there was a span of 14 bases. Germline V gene lookup returns CDR1 MGHDK and CDR2 SYGVNS. The CDR3 has 16 residues. The CDR3 nucleotides read TGTGCCAGCAGTGATCCCACAGGGGGGGCCTACAATGAGCAGTTCTTC. As protein: CASSDPTGGAYNEQFF.

This clone was picked up one time. The chain combines TRBV11-2 with TRBJ2-7; 7 positions match TRBD2. CDR3 size: 16 residues. Germline CDR1 SGHAT, CDR2 FQNNGV. V shed 7 bases, J shed 2 bases, and the junction held 14 bases outside the gene matches. The DNA for the CDR3 is TGTGCCAGCACCCCTAGTGGTAGCGGGCCCGCCTACGAGCAGTACTTC. Translated, it gives CASTPSGSGPAYEQYF.